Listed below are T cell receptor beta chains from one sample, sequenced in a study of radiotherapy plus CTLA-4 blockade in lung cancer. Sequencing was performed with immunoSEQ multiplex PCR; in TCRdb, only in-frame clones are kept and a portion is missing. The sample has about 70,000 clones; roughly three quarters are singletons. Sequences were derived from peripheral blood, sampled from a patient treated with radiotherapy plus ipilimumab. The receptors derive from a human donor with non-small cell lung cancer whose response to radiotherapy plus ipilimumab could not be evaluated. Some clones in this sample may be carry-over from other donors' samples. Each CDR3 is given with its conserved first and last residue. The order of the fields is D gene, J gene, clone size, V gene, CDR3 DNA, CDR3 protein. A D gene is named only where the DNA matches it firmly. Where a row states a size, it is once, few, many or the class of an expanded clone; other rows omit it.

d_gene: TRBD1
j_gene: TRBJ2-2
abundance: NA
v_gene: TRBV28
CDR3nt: TGTGCCAGCAGCAACGACAGGGGGCCAGGCGGGGAGCTGTTTTTT
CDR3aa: CASSNDRGPGGELFF

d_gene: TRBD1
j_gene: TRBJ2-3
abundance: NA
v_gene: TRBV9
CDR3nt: TGTGCCAGCAGCCAAACAGGGGGTTCCACAGATACGCAGTATTTT
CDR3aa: CASSQTGGSTDTQYF

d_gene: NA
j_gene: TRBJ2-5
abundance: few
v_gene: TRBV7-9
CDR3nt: TGTGCCAGCAGCTTAGGGGTGACTAGGGCAGAGACCCAGTACTTC
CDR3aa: CASSLGVTRAETQYF

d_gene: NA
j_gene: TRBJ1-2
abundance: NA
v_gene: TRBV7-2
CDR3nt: TGTGCCAGCAGCCTAGAGAACAGAAACTATGGCTACACCTTC
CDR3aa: CASSLENRNYGYTF

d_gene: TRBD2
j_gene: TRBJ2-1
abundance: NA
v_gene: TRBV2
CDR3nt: TGTGCCAGCAGTGAGTTAGCGGGGGGGCTGAACAATGAGCAGTTCTTC
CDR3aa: CASSELAGGLNNEQFF

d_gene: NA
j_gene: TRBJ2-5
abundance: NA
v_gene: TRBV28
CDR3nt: TGTGCCAGCAGTTTAAATCTGGCCAGGACTGAGGTTTGGGCCCAGTACTTC
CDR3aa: CASSLNLARTEVWAQYF

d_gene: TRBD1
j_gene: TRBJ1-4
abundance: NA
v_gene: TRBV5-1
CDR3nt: TGCGCCAGCAGCTTAGGACAGGGTGAGAAACTGTTTTTT
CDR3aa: CASSLGQGEKLFF

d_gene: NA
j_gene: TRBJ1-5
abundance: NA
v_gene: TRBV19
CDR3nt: TGTGCCAGTAGTATCGACATCCTGGAGGATCAGCCCCAGCATTTT
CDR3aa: CASSIDILEDQPQHF

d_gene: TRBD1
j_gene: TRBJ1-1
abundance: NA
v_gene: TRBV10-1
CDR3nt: TGCGCCAGCAGTGTTCCCGACAGGGGCTGGAACACTGAAGCTTTCTTT
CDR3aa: CASSVPDRGWNTEAFF

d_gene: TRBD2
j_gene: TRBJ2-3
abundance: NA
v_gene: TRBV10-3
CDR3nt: TGTGCCATCATCGGGGGGGACCTTAGCACAGATACGCAGTATTTT
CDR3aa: CAIIGGDLSTDTQYF

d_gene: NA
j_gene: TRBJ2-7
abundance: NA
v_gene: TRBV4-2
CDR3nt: TGTGCCAGCAGCCAAGAGCCCCTCAGCTCCTACGAGCAGTACTTC
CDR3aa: CASSQEPLSSYEQYF

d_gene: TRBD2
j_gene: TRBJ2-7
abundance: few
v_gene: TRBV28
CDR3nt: TGTGCCAGCAGTCCGACTGCGGGGGGGCTGTACGAGCAGTACTTC
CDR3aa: CASSPTAGGLYEQYF

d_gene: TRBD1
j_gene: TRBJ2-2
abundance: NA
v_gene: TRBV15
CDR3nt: TGTGCCACCAGCAGAAACTACCGGGACAGACCCACCGGGGAGCTGTTTTTT
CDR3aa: CATSRNYRDRPTGELFF

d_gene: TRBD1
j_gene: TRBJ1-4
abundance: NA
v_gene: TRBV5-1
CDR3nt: TGCGCCAGCAGCTTGGGGGACAGGGTTACTAATGAAAAACTGTTTTTT
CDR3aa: CASSLGDRVTNEKLFF

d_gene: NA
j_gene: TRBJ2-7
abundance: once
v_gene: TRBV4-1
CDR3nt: TGCGCCAGCAGCTCTACTCCGGGGTCCACCTACGAGCAGTACTTC
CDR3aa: CASSSTPGSTYEQYF

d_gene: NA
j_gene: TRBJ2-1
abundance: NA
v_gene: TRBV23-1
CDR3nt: TGCGCCAGCAGTCAATTCCCTCACCGTGGGCGCTCCTACAATGAGCAGTTCTTC
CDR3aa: CASSQFPHRGRSYNEQFF

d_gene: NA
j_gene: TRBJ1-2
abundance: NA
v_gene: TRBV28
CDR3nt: TGTGCCAGCAGCACTGGCAGGGAATACTATGGCTACACCTTC
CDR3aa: CASSTGREYYGYTF

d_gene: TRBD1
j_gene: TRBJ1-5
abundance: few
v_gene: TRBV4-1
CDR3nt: TGCGCCAGCAGCCGCACAAACTCCGGGACAGGGTACCAGCCCCAGCATTTT
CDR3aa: CASSRTNSGTGYQPQHF

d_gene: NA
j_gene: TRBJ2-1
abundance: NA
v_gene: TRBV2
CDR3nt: TGTGCCAGCAGTGACGGGTCACAGGGTGGACCCTACAATGAGCAGTTCTTC
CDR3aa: CASSDGSQGGPYNEQFF

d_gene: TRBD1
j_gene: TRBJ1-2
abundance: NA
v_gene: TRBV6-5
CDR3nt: TGTGCCAGCAGCCAACAGGGGTATGGCTACACCTTC
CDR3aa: CASSQQGYGYTF

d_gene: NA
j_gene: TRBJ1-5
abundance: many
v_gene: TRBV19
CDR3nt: TGTGCCAGTACCGTGGACAGCTACGGTAATCAGCCCCAGCATTTT
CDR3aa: CASTVDSYGNQPQHF

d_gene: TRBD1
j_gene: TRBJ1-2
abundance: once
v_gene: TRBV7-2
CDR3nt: TGTGCCAGCAGCTTATTACAGGGGGGTGATGGCTACACCTTC
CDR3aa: CASSLLQGGDGYTF

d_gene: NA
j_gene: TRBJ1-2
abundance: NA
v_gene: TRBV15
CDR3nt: TGTGCCACCAGCAGAGATCTTTTGGCAGGGAACTATGGCTACACCTTC
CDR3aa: CATSRDLLAGNYGYTF

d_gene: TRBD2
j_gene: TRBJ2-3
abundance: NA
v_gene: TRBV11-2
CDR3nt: TGTGCCAGCAGCCAGATAGTAGCGGGGACAGATACGCAGTATTTT
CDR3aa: CASSQIVAGTDTQYF

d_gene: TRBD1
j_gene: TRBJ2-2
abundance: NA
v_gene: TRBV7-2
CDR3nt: TGTGCCAGCAGCCCAGGACAGGGTACCGGGGAGCTGTTTTTT
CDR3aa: CASSPGQGTGELFF

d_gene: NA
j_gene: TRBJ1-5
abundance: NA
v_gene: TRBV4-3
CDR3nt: TGCGCCAGCAGCACGTACAGAAATCAGCCCCAGCATTTT
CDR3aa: CASSTYRNQPQHF

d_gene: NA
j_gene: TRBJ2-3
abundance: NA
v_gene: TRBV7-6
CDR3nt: TGTGCCAGCAGCACCTCAGAGGAGGAGGTGGGCACAGATACGCAGTATTTT
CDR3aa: CASSTSEEEVGTDTQYF

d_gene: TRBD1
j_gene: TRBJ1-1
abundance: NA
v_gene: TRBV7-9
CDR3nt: TGTGCCAGCAGCTTTCTTCAGGACAGGGGGAACACTGAAGCTTTCTTT
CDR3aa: CASSFLQDRGNTEAFF

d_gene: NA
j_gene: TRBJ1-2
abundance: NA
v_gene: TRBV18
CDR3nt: TGTGCCAGCTCACCGGGACTAGAAGGCTACACCTTC
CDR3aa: CASSPGLEGYTF

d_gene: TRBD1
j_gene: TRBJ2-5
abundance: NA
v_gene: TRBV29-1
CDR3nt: TGCAGCGTTGAAACCCCGAAAGGAGATCGGCAGGGGGCTCCCCAAGAGACCCAGTACTTC
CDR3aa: CSVETPKGDRQGAPQETQYF

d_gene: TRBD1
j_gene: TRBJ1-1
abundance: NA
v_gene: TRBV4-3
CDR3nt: TGCGCCAGCAGCCAAGATAGGACAGGGCAATCGGGGGCTTTCTTT
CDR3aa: CASSQDRTGQSGAFF

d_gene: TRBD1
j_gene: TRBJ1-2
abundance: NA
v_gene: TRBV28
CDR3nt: TGTGCCAGCAGCCCCCCAGACAGGGGAGCCTATGGCTACACCTTC
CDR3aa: CASSPPDRGAYGYTF

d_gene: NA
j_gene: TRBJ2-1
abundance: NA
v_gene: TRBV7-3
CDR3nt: TGTGCCAGCAGCTTAGGAGGGGTCAATGAGCAGTTCTTC
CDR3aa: CASSLGGVNEQFF

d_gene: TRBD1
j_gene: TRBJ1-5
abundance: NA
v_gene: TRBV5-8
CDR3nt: TGTGCCAGCAGACGACAGGGGCTCCGAGTTCAGCCCCAGCATTTT
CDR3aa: CASRRQGLRVQPQHF

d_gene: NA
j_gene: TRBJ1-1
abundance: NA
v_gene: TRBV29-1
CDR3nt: TGCAGCGTTGCCCATGGTGCGGACACTGAAGCTTTCTTT
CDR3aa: CSVAHGADTEAFF

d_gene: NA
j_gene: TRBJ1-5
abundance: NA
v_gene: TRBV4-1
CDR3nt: TGCGCCAGCAGCCAAGTGGGGGAGGGTCAGCCCCAGCATTTT
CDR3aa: CASSQVGEGQPQHF

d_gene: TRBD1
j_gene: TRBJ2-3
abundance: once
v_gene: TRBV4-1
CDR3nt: TGCGCCAGCAGCCAAGAAAGGGGGACAGGGGACCGAGATACGCAGTATTTT
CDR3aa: CASSQERGTGDRDTQYF

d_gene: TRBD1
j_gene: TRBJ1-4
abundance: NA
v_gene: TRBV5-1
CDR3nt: TGCGCCAGCAGCGGAACCGGGACAGGAGGAGAAAAACTGTTTTTT
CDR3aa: CASSGTGTGGEKLFF

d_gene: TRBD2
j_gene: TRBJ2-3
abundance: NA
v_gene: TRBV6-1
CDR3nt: TGTGCCAGCAGGCCCCTGGCGGGGGGGGCAGATACGCAGTATTTT
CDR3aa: CASRPLAGGADTQYF

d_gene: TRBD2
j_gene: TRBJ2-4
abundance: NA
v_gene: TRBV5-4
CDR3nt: TGTGCCAGCAGCTTGGCCGCGGGGGGGCCCTCGGGCAAAAACATTCAGTACTTC
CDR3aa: CASSLAAGGPSGKNIQYF

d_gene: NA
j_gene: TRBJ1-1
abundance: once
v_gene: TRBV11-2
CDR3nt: TGTGCCAGCAGCTGGGCCTCAAACACTGAAGCTTTCTTT
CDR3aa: CASSWASNTEAFF

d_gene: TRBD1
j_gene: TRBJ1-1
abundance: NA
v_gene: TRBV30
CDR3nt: TGTGCCTGGAGTACCCCACAGGGGGACACTGAAGCTTTCTTT
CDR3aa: CAWSTPQGDTEAFF

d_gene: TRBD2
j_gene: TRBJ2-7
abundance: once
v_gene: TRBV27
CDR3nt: TGTGCCAGCAGTTTTAAAGCGGGGGGGAGCTACGAGCAGTACTTC
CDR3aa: CASSFKAGGSYEQYF

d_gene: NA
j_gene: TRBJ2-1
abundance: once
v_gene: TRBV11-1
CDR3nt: TGTGCCAGCAGCTTTCAGGGGAACCTCTACAATGAGCAGTTCTTC
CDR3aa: CASSFQGNLYNEQFF

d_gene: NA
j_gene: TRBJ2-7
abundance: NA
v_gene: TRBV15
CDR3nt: TGTGCCACCAGCAGAGGGGGCGAGATCTACGAGCAGTACTTC
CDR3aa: CATSRGGEIYEQYF